This TCR beta chain was captured in a study of shared clonotypes between healthy human individuals. The sample holds one count of this clone. The protocol was immunoSEQ multiplex PCR, while the TCRdb copy is restricted to in-frame clones and leaves out a portion. Among fewer than 200,000 clones, around 63% were seen once, and the ten largest hold about 10%. This CDR3 is built from 15 residues. V trimming: 8 bases; J trimming: 2 bases; junction bases outside the gene matches: 9. Per the germline V gene, CDR1 is SNHLY and CDR2 is FYNNEI. This clonotype was obtained from a man aged 25-45 years in good health. This chain connects TRBV2 to TRBJ2-1, with 7 bases fitting TRBD2. The source material was memory CD4+ T cells sorted from blood. The subset denotes: CD45RA-negative fraction. CDR3 sequence (DNA): TGTGCCAGCGGGGGAGGGACTCGAACCTACAATGAGCAGTTCTTC. Protein: CASGGGTRTYNEQFF.